Each of the 16 T cell receptor beta chains below was sequenced from the same sample in a study of technical replicates of blood from a few donors. Assay: immunoSEQ multiplex PCR; the TCRdb copy retains only in-frame clones and omits some. The table has around 13,000 clones, over 80% seen once. The sample consisted of PBMCs. These TCRs come from a human donor in good health.

The chain employs TRBV9 and TRBJ2-7, with TRBD2 matching over 12 bases. Germline V gives CDR1 SGDLS, CDR2 YYNGEE. The CDR3 covers 15 residues. V lost 0 bases, J lost 6 bases, and 4 bases stayed unmatched. CDR3 coding DNA: TGTGCCAGCAGCGTAGATCTAGCGGGAGGGCGCGAGCAGTACTTC. This sequence encodes CASSVDLAGGREQYF.

The chain is built from TRBV10-3 and TRBJ2-7, with TRBD1 identical over 9 bases. J lost 3 bases, V lost 6 bases, and 9 bases had no gene match. CDR1 is ENHRY, CDR2 SYGVKD, per germline. CDR3 length equals 15 residues. CDR3 residues: CAISPGTGSNYEQYF. The CDR3, as DNA: TGTGCCATCAGCCCTGGGACAGGGAGTAACTACGAGCAGTACTTC.

V and J are TRBV6-6 and TRBJ2-1; TRBD2 matches at 11 bases. V trimming: 6 bases; J trimming: 5 bases; junction bases outside the gene matches: 0. In germline, CDR1 is MNHNY, CDR2 SVGAGI (reference sequence). This CDR3 is built from 13 residues. In DNA, the CDR3 is TGTGCCAGCAGACTAGCGGGGGACAATGAGCAGTTCTTC. Protein sequence: CASRLAGDNEQFF.

This chain joins TRBV19 and TRBJ1-5; weak D call: TRBD1 (5 bases). The germline V gene has CDR1 LNHDA and CDR2 SQIVND (reference sequence). The CDR3 is made up of 14 amino acids. V dropped 8 bases and J dropped 7 bases, with 18 bases sitting between them. The CDR3 sequence is CASERMGGNQPQHF. Here the CDR3 DNA reads TGTGCCAGTGAAAGAATGGGGGGAAACCAGCCCCAGCATTTT.

The rearrangement joins TRBV12-5 to TRBJ2-1; 7 positions match TRBD2. The CDR3 has 15 amino acids. The junction had 9 bases not matched to a gene; V was cut back by 5 bases and J by 5 bases. Germline CDR1 and CDR2: LGHNT and FRNRAP. The CDR3 region is CASGQGLLENNEQFF. For the CDR3, the DNA is TGTGCTAGTGGTCAGGGACTATTAGAAAACAATGAGCAGTTCTTC.

In this sample, this clone turned up a few times. The chain joins TRBV5-4 to TRBJ2-5; TRBD1 agrees at 8 bases. The length of the CDR3 is 13 residues. Losses at the gene ends were 5 bases for V and 5 bases for J; bases not matched to a gene: 5. Germline values: CDR1 SGHNT, CDR2 YYREEE (reference sequence). CDR3 coding DNA: TGTGCCAGCAGTTCGGACAGGGACGAGACCCAGTACTTC. It specifies CASSSDRDETQYF.

The gene calls are TRBV7-2 and TRBJ2-3; TRBD2 matches 14 bases. With 1 base clipped from V and 6 bases from J, the junction kept 6 bases outside the gene matches. Germline CDR1 is SGHTA and CDR2 is FQGNSA. This CDR3 region has 17 residues. The CDR3 region is CASSLVTSGRAWDTQYF. CDR3 DNA: TGTGCCAGCAGCTTAGTGACTAGCGGGAGGGCCTGGGATACGCAGTATTTT.

The V and J genes are TRBV5-1 and TRBJ2-5; 8 bases are shared with TRBD2. CDR1 and CDR2 (germline): SGHRS, YFSETQ. This CDR3 has 18 amino acids. With 6 bases clipped from V and 5 bases from J, the junction kept 21 bases outside the gene matches. CDR3 bases: TGCGCCAGCATCCAATCCCCGACTAGCGCCAATCTGGGGGAGACCCAGTACTTC. Its translation is CASIQSPTSANLGETQYF.

The V call is TRBV7-8, the J call TRBJ2-1, with D uncertain. Germline lookup yields CDR1 SGHVS and CDR2 FQNEAQ. The CDR3 length is 15 residues. V was pared by 2 bases and J by 2 bases, with 10 bases between. Here the CDR3 DNA reads TGTGCCAGCAGCTTATCAGATCTCCCCTACAATGAGCAGTTCTTC. Translating it yields CASSLSDLPYNEQFF.

The V call is TRBV7-8, the J call TRBJ1-1; tentative D call: TRBD1 (5 bases). The germline CDR1 and CDR2 sequences are SGHVS and FQNEAQ. This CDR3 contains 15 residues. The ends were cut back, 7 bases at V and 3 bases at J, with 18 bases in the middle. CDR3: CASTPQGGGDTEAFF. The CDR3 bases are TGTGCCAGCACTCCTCAGGGAGGAGGGGACACTGAAGCTTTCTTT. Based on the CDR3 plus reference TRBV7-8 and TRBJ1-1, the full variable domain is GAGVSQSPRYKVAKRGQDVALRCDPISGHVSLFWYQQALGQGPEFLTYFQNEAQLDKSGLPSDRFFAERPEGSVSTLKIQRTQQEDSAVYLCASTPQGGGDTEAFFGQGTRLTVV.

The chain combines TRBV5-1 with TRBJ2-5; D call uncertain. CDR1 and CDR2 from the germline V gene are SGHRS and YFSETQ. V was pared by 1 base and J by 3 bases, with 7 bases between. The CDR3 spans 13 residues. The CDR3 coding sequence is TGCGCCAGCAGCTTGACGAGAGAAGAGACCCAGTACTTC. This gives the protein CASSLTREETQYF. Combining the CDR3 with reference TRBV5-1 and TRBJ2-5 gives the whole variable domain KAGVTQTPRYLIKTRGQQVTLSCSPISGHRSVSWYQQTPGQGLQFLFEYFSETQRNKGNFPGRFSGRQFSNSRSEMNVSTLELGDSALYLCASSLTREETQYFGPGTRLLVL.

The genes are TRBV5-1 and TRBJ2-1; 10 nucleotides agree with TRBD2. The CDR3 totals 14 residues. Germline values: CDR1 SGHRS, CDR2 YFSETQ. Losses at the gene ends were 7 bases for V and 6 bases for J; bases not matched to a gene: 7. The CDR3 loop is CASQLAGWGNEQFF. As DNA, the CDR3 is TGCGCCAGCCAACTAGCGGGATGGGGCAATGAGCAGTTCTTC.

This sequence joins TRBV28 and TRBJ2-3, with TRBD1 as a possible D gene (6 bases). Trimming took off 1 base at V and 2 bases at J, with 16 bases between the two ends. Germline CDR1 reads MDHEN; CDR2 reads SYDVKM. The CDR3 spans 17 residues. This CDR3 is CASSLYRSGADTDTQYF. The DNA of the CDR3 is TGTGCCAGCAGTTTATATCGGTCAGGGGCCGACACAGATACGCAGTATTTT.

The CDR3 here is CASGTGGYNEQFF. CDR3 sequence (DNA): TGTGCCAGCGGGACAGGCGGCTACAATGAGCAGTTCTTC. This rearrangement joins TRBV28 to TRBJ2-1; 8 bases fit TRBD1. Germline V gives CDR1 MDHEN, CDR2 SYDVKM. Germline trimming cut 8 bases from V and 3 bases from J; bases unmatched to any gene: 3. The CDR3 covers 13 residues.

The chain has TRBV5-1 and TRBJ2-1; a possible D gene is TRBD1 (5 bases). Germline values: CDR1 SGHRS, CDR2 YFSETQ. Between the trimmed V and J ends, which lost 4 bases and 4 bases, there was a span of 15 bases. This CDR3 has 15 amino acids. For the CDR3, the DNA is TGCGCCAGCAGCCACGACAGCCTCTCTTACAATGAGCAGTTCTTC. Encoded protein: CASSHDSLSYNEQFF. Full variable domain (outside the CDR3, taken from reference TRBV5-1 and TRBJ2-1): KAGVTQTPRYLIKTRGQQVTLSCSPISGHRSVSWYQQTPGQGLQFLFEYFSETQRNKGNFPGRFSGRQFSNSRSEMNVSTLELGDSALYLCASSHDSLSYNEQFFGPGTRLTVL.

This clone was detected once. The gene calls are TRBV29-1 and TRBJ2-3, with D perhaps TRBD1 (5 bases). Trimming removed 3 bases from V and 2 bases from J, with 6 bases in between. The CDR3 contains 12 residues. Germline CDR1 and CDR2: SQVTM and ANQGSEA. The CDR3, as DNA: TGCAGCGTTGACAGGGCCACAGATACGCAGTATTTT. Protein product: CSVDRATDTQYF.